Shown below are 11 T cell receptor beta chains from a single sample sequenced in a study of blood T cell repertoires in COVID-19. The protocol was immunoSEQ multiplex PCR, while the TCRdb copy is restricted to in-frame clones and leaves out a portion. This sample carries approximately 260,000 clones, approximately 90% of them seen once, and the ten largest clones take 1.2%. Sequenced material: PBMCs or T cells enriched from blood (not recorded which). These receptors came from a woman between 40 and 55 years old with acute COVID-19.

V usage is TRBV6-5 and J usage is TRBJ2-1; D possibly corresponds to TRBD1 (7 bases). CDR1 and CDR2 from the germline V gene are MNHEY and SVGAGI. The V end lost 2 bases, the J end lost 3 bases, and 11 bases lay between the germline ends. The CDR3 contains 15 residues. CDR3 DNA sequence: TGTGCCAGCAGTTACGGCCAGGGGGGCTACAATGAGCAGTTCTTC. As protein: CASSYGQGGYNEQFF.

The V and J genes are TRBV28 and TRBJ1-5; 7 positions agree with TRBD1. The CDR3 sequence is 16 residues long. V gave up 3 bases and J gave up 6 bases; unmatched junction bases: 11. Germline V CDR1 and CDR2: MDHEN, SYDVKM. The CDR3 bases are TGTGCCAGCAGTTTGGCAGGACAGGAGGTTTTTCAGCCCCAGCATTTT. Its translation: CASSLAGQEVFQPQHF.

The chain uses TRBV6-5 and TRBJ1-2; D uncertain. Germline lookup yields CDR1 MNHEY and CDR2 SVGAGI. V was pared by 2 bases and J by 2 bases, with 6 bases between. The CDR3 runs to 13 residues. CDR3 in DNA: TGTGCCAGCAGTTACAGTACAAACTATGGCTACACCTTC. Protein product: CASSYSTNYGYTF.

This chain connects TRBV7-2 to TRBJ1-2, with 8 bases that match TRBD1. Germline CDR1 and CDR2: SGHTA and FQGNSA. V gave up 4 bases and J gave up 3 bases; unmatched junction bases: 1. There are 13 residues in the CDR3. The CDR3 protein is CASSSGQDYGYTF. In DNA form, the CDR3 reads TGTGCCAGCAGCTCGGGACAGGACTATGGCTACACCTTC.

The J gene is TRBJ2-1, the V gene TRBV12-5; 11 bases map to TRBD2. CDR3 length equals 15 residues. With 5 bases clipped from V and 8 bases from J, the junction kept 8 bases outside the gene matches. CDR1 is LGHNT and CDR2 is FRNRAP in the germline V gene. Here the CDR3 DNA reads TGTGCTAGTGGTCGGACTAGCGGGTACATGTATGAGCAGTTCTTC. It specifies CASGRTSGYMYEQFF.

The V gene is TRBV28, the J gene TRBJ2-3; the D gene is possibly TRBD2 (6 bases). Trimming removed 5 bases from V and 14 bases from J, with 17 bases in between. Germline V lookup: CDR1 MDHEN, CDR2 SYDVKM. This CDR3 has 12 residues. DNA of the CDR3: TGTGCCAGCAGTCTCCGACTAGGGACCGTGTATTTT. Its translation is CASSLRLGTVYF. The full variable domain, with the rest looked up from reference TRBV28 and TRBJ2-3, is DVKVTQSSRYLVKRTGEKVFLECVQDMDHENMFWYRQDPGLGLRLIYFSYDVKMKEKGDIPEGYSVSREKKERFSLILESASTNQTSMYLCASSLRLGTVYFGPGTRLTVL.

The gene calls are TRBV28 and TRBJ2-7, with 8 bases aligning to TRBD1. V shed 8 bases, J shed 0 bases, and the junction held 6 bases outside the gene matches. The CDR3 is made up of 14 amino acids. The germline V gene encodes CDR1 MDHEN and CDR2 SYDVKM. CDR3 coding DNA: TGTGCCAGCGGATACAGGGGGAGCTCCTACGAGCAGTACTTC. The encoded protein is CASGYRGSSYEQYF. The variable domain in full, completed from reference TRBV28 and TRBJ2-7, reads DVKVTQSSRYLVKRTGEKVFLECVQDMDHENMFWYRQDPGLGLRLIYFSYDVKMKEKGDIPEGYSVSREKKERFSLILESASTNQTSMYLCASGYRGSSYEQYFGPGTRLTVT.

The chain has TRBV7-8 and TRBJ2-7; D might be TRBD1 (6 bases). Per the germline V gene, CDR1 is SGHVS and CDR2 is FQNEAQ. This CDR3 is built from 15 residues. The V end lost 1 base, the J end lost 3 bases, and 13 bases lay between the germline ends. The CDR3 coding sequence is TGTGCCAGCAGCTTAGGACAGGAAATTAACTACGAGCAGTACGTC. It yields the protein CASSLGQEINYEQYV.

The V call is TRBV5-4, the J call TRBJ1-1, with D maybe TRBD1 (5 bases). Germline assignment: CDR1 SGHNT and CDR2 YYREEE (reference sequence). The CDR3 spans 13 residues. V lost 4 bases, J lost 5 bases, and 12 bases lay in between. Here the CDR3 reads CASSLGGETEAFF. The CDR3 DNA reads as TGTGCCAGCAGCCTCGGGGGGGAGACTGAAGCTTTCTTT.

This chain uses TRBV5-4 with TRBJ1-1; D possibly corresponds to TRBD1 (5 bases). Germline loops: CDR1 SGHNT, CDR2 YYREEE (reference sequence). Trimming took off 4 bases at V and 11 bases at J, with 27 bases between the two ends. This CDR3 region has 16 residues. Here the CDR3 reads CASSPGGWAQEVGAFF. The CDR3 DNA reads as TGTGCCAGCAGCCCGGGGGGATGGGCGCAAGAGGTCGGGGCTTTCTTT. Together with reference TRBV5-4 and TRBJ1-1, the CDR3 gives the full variable domain: ETGVTQSPTHLIKTRGQQVTLRCSSQSGHNTVSWYQQALGQGPQFIFQYYREEENGRGNFPPRFSGLQFPNYSSELNVNALELDDSALYLCASSPGGWAQEVGAFFGQGTRLTVV.

The chain has TRBV2 and TRBJ2-2, with D perhaps matching TRBD1 (6 bases). CDR3 length: 15 residues. With 6 bases removed from V and 4 bases from J, the gap between germline ends came to 15 bases. Looked up from germline, CDR1 is SNHLY and CDR2 is FYNNEI. This CDR3 is CASSAQGLSTGELFF. CDR3 in DNA: TGTGCCAGCAGCGCGCAGGGGTTATCCACCGGGGAGCTGTTTTTT.